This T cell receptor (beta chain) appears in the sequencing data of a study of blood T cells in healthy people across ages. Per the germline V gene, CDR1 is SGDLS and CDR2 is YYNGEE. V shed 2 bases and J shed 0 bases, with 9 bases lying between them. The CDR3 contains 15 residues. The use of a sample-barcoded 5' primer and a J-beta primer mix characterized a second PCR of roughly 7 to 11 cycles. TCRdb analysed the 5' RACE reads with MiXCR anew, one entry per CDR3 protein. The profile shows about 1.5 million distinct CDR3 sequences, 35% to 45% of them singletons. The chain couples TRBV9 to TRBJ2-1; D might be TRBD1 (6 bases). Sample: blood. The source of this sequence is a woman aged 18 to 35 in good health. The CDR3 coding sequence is TGTGCCAGCAGCGTGGGGGCTAACTCCTACAATGAGCAGTTCTTC. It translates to CASSVGANSYNEQFF.